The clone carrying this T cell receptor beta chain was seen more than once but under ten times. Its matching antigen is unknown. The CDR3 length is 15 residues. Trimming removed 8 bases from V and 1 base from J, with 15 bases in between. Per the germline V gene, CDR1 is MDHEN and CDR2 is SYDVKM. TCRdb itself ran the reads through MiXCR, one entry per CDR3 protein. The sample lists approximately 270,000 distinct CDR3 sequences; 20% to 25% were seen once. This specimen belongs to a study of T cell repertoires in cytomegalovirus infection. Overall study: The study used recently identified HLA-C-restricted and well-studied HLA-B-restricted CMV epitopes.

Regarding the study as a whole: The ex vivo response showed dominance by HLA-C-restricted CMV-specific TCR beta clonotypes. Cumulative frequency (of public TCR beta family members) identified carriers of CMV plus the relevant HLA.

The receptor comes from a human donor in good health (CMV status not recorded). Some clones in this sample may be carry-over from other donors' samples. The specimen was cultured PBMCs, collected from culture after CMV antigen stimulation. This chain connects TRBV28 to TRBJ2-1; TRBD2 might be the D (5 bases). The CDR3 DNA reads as TGTGCCAGCGGCTCCCAAGCGGTTTCCTACAATGAGCAGTTCTTC. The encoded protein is CASGSQAVSYNEQFF.